This T cell receptor beta chain was documented in a study of radiation and T cells in renal cell carcinoma. Study overall: Nephrectomy followed 15 Gy stereotactic body radiation by 4 weeks.

Some clones are missing from TCRdb's copy, which holds only in-frame ones; the method was immunoSEQ multiplex PCR. Of approximately 150,000 clones listed, around 89% are singletons. The time point: baseline pretreatment blood. Documented treatment: 15 Gy SBRT to primary tumor, nephrectomy 4 weeks later. Germline V CDR1 and CDR2: SEHNR, FQNEAQ (reference sequence). This CDR3 spans 15 amino acids. Trimming cost V 1 base and J 4 bases, with 13 bases left between them. The chain couples TRBV7-9 to TRBJ1-2, with D possibly being TRBD1 (6 bases). The sequence was collected from a woman in her 70s with renal cell carcinoma. This material consisted of blood, taken from a patient whose treatment included radiotherapy and nephrectomy. CDR3 amino acids: CASSLDNPGAYGYTF. Written as DNA, the CDR3 is TGTGCCAGCAGCTTAGATAATCCAGGGGCCTATGGCTACACCTTC.